The clone carrying this T cell receptor (beta chain) was seen only once. Sequenced by immunoSEQ multiplex PCR; TCRdb stores in-frame clones only, minus some. The sample lists some 170,000 clones, 80% to 90% seen once, with 1.4% in the top ten. This entry comes from a study of cytomegalovirus exposure and HLA in healthy donors. This CDR3 is 13 amino acids long. V was cut by 5 bases and J by 2 bases, with 7 bases left in between. CDR1 is MNHEY, CDR2 SVGAGI, per germline. Sequenced: PBMCs. The chain uses TRBV6-5 and TRBJ2-1; a weak D match, TRBD1 (6 bases). The clonotype originates from a woman between 25 and 40 years old in good health and CMV-seronegative. The CDR3: CASSPGAYNEQFF. The CDR3 DNA follows: TGTGCCAGCAGTCCAGGGGCCTACAATGAGCAGTTCTTC.